Below are 20 T cell receptor beta chains sequenced from a single sample in a study of cytomegalovirus exposure and HLA in healthy donors. Generated by immunoSEQ multiplex PCR, the TCRdb table keeps only in-frame clones and is missing some. Of tens of thousands of clones in the sample, roughly nine tenths are singletons; the top ten hold 2.2%. The sequencing input was PBMCs. The receptors stem from a woman younger than 45 in good health and CMV-seronegative.

This clone was counted once. The chain combines TRBV10-1 with TRBJ1-5, with TRBD1 as a possible D gene (5 bases). The germline V and J ends were trimmed by 6 bases and 2 bases, with 14 bases remaining between them. Germline V gene sequence: CDR1 WNHNN, CDR2 SYGVQD (reference sequence). The CDR3 is 15 residues long. The CDR3 nucleotides are TGCGCCAGCAGCGCCTACAGGATTTGCAATCAGCCCCAGCATTTT. This encodes CASSAYRICNQPQHF.

V and J are TRBV11-1 and TRBJ1-2; the match to TRBD1 covers 9 bases. The germline V gene encodes CDR1 SGHAT and CDR2 FQDESV (reference sequence). The J segment lost 0 bases and the V segment lost 5 bases, leaving 16 bases of the junction unmatched. This CDR3 is built from 19 residues. CDR3 DNA sequence: TGTGCCAGCAGCACTTGGTCTAGGGACAGGGCCCCTACTAACTATGGCTACACCTTC. It is translated as CASSTWSRDRAPTNYGYTF.

The gene calls are TRBV5-4 and TRBJ1-2; TRBD1 matches at 10 bases. The CDR3 has 17 residues. Germline V gene sequence: CDR1 SGHNT, CDR2 YYREEE (reference sequence). Unmatched junction bases numbered 14, after V lost 4 bases and J lost 5 bases. CDR3 sequence (DNA): TGTGCCAGCAGCCGTAGTCCACCGGGACAGGGGCGGTATGGCTACACCTTC. It specifies CASSRSPPGQGRYGYTF.

This clone appeared once. The chain recombines TRBV15 with TRBJ2-5; TRBD1 might be the D (6 bases). Germline V gene data show CDR1 as LNHNV and CDR2 as YYDKDF (reference sequence). The germline V and J ends were trimmed by 1 base and 5 bases, with 17 bases remaining between them. The CDR3 spans 16 residues. This CDR3 is CATSRVRTDLSETQYF. CDR3 coding DNA: TGTGCCACCAGCAGAGTTCGGACAGACCTCTCGGAGACCCAGTACTTC.

This chain joins TRBV7-2 and TRBJ2-6, with D possibly being TRBD1 (5 bases). V lost 4 bases and J lost 0, with 19 bases in between. Germline loops: CDR1 SGHTA, CDR2 FQGNSA. The CDR3 totals 19 residues. CDR3 sequence: CASSSPGWGSTSGANVLTF. CDR3 in DNA: TGTGCCAGCAGCTCCCCGGGCTGGGGCAGCACCTCTGGGGCCAACGTCCTGACTTTC.

The chain has TRBV7-6 and TRBJ1-3; a weak D match, TRBD1 (6 bases). The CDR3 extends over 16 amino acids. CDR1 is SGHVS and CDR2 is FNYEAQ in the germline V gene. The V end was cut by 1 base, the J end by 4 bases, with 14 bases between. CDR3 region: CASSLVDRPTGNTIYF. The CDR3 DNA is TGTGCCAGCAGCTTAGTCGACAGGCCAACCGGAAACACCATATATTTT.

The gene calls are TRBV4-2 and TRBJ2-1; D is unclear. CDR3 size: 16 residues. CDR1 LGHNA and CDR2 YNFKEQ come from the germline V gene. Trimming took off 0 bases at V and 0 bases at J, with 9 bases between the two ends. As DNA, the CDR3 is TGTGCCAGCAGCCAAGAAGTCGATAGCTCCTACAATGAGCAGTTCTTC. Residues: CASSQEVDSSYNEQFF.

The chain joins TRBV21-1 to TRBJ1-2; the tabulated D call, TRBD1, remains unverified against the DNA. TRBV21-1 corresponds to a pseudogene. The CDR3 has 16 residues. CDR3 amino acids: CASSKLPPGQNNGYTF. The CDR3 nucleotides read TGTGCCAGCAGCAAGCTTCCCCCGGGACAGAACAATGGCTACACCTTC.

CDR3 bases: TGCGCCAGCAGATCGGGACTAGCGCTTGAGACCCAGTACTTC. As protein: CASRSGLALETQYF. This chain links TRBV5-1 with TRBJ2-5; 10 nucleotides line up with TRBD2. V shed 5 bases, J shed 5 bases, and the junction held 6 bases outside the gene matches. The CDR3 consists of 14 residues. CDR1 SGHRS and CDR2 YFSETQ come from the germline V gene.

This clone was counted once. This sequence joins TRBV10-3 and TRBJ2-5; 9 nucleotides line up with TRBD1. Germline loops: CDR1 ENHRY, CDR2 SYGVKD. This CDR3 has 14 residues. The trim removed 4 bases at V and 2 bases at J, leaving 2 bases unmatched. The CDR3 loop is CAISAGTGQETQYF. The CDR3 DNA reads TGTGCCATCAGTGCCGGGACAGGGCAAGAGACCCAGTACTTC.

The chain combines TRBV27 with TRBJ1-5, with D perhaps matching TRBD1 (5 bases). With 6 bases removed from V and 1 base from J, the gap between germline ends came to 10 bases. The germline CDR1 and CDR2 sequences are MNHEY and SMNVEV (reference sequence). The CDR3 is 14 amino acids. CDR3 bases: TGTGCCAGCAGATCAGGGTTAAGCAATCAGCCCCAGCATTTT. Translation: CASRSGLSNQPQHF.

The genes are TRBV21-1 and TRBJ2-1; TRBD1 was called by the table and not checked on the DNA. TRBV21-1 corresponds to a pseudogene. The CDR3 covers 13 residues. CDR3 nucleotide sequence: TGTGCTCACCGACAGGGGATAGACAATGAGCAGTTCTTC. This codes for CAHRQGIDNEQFF.

The chain carries TRBV27 and TRBJ2-1; tentatively, D is TRBD1 (6 bases). V was cut by 7 bases and J by 2 bases, with 15 bases left in between. This CDR3 is built from 15 residues. The germline V gene encodes CDR1 MNHEY and CDR2 SMNVEV (reference sequence). CDR3 coding DNA: TGTGCCAGCAAGGAAGGGGGTGGTACCTACAATGAGCAGTTCTTC. Translating gives CASKEGGGTYNEQFF.

The chain has TRBV7-3 and TRBJ2-3; perhaps TRBD2 as D (6 bases). The germline V gene has CDR1 SGHTA and CDR2 FQGTGA. Trimming removed 2 bases from V and 2 bases from J, with 14 bases in between. The CDR3 consists of 16 residues. In DNA, the CDR3 is TGTGCCAGCAGCTTAGGGGTAGCGGAGTTCACAGATACGCAGTATTTT. Translating it yields CASSLGVAEFTDTQYF.

J is TRBJ1-5 and V is TRBV18; 8 nucleotides agree with TRBD1. The CDR3 is 15 residues long. The junction had 6 bases not matched to a gene; V was cut back by 4 bases and J by 4 bases. CDR1 is KGHSH and CDR2 is LQKENI in the germline V gene. Here the CDR3 reads CASSLDRGTNQPQHF. CDR3 in DNA: TGTGCCAGCTCACTAGACAGGGGTACAAATCAGCCCCAGCATTTT.

The chain couples TRBV9 to TRBJ2-2, with 7 bases fitting TRBD2. CDR1 SGDLS and CDR2 YYNGEE come from the germline V gene. After removal of 8 bases from V and 0 bases from J, the junction contained 7 bases not matched to a gene. The CDR3 has 15 amino acids. The CDR3 DNA sequence: TGTGCCAGGGAAAGGGAGGGCGCGAACACCGGGGAGCTGTTTTTT. The encoded protein is CAREREGANTGELFF.

V is TRBV14 and J is TRBJ2-7, with TRBD2 as a possible D gene (6 bases). Trimming stripped 0 bases from V and 4 bases from J, with 16 bases between. There are 16 residues in the CDR3. In germline, CDR1 is SGHDN, CDR2 FVKESK. CDR3 protein: CASSQEWPGSRYEQYF. The DNA for the CDR3 is TGTGCCAGCAGCCAAGAATGGCCCGGGAGTCGGTACGAGCAGTACTTC.

The V and J genes are TRBV2 and TRBJ1-5; 9 bases agree with TRBD1. With 8 bases clipped from V and 8 bases from J, the junction kept 7 bases outside the gene matches. Germline CDR1 and CDR2: SNHLY and FYNNEI. CDR3 length: 13 residues. The CDR3 spells CASGGQGFKPQHF. The CDR3 region has the DNA TGTGCCAGCGGCGGACAGGGGTTTAAGCCCCAGCATTTT.

This chain links TRBV27 with TRBJ2-5; 9 positions match TRBD1. CDR3 length: 15 amino acids. The ends lost 0 bases at V and 5 bases at J; junction bases unmatched: 4. CDR1 and CDR2 from the germline V gene are MNHEY and SMNVEV (reference sequence). The CDR3 coding sequence is TGTGCCAGCAGTTTATCACAGGGGGCACGGGAGACCCAGTACTTC. It encodes CASSLSQGARETQYF.

The CDR3 sequence: CASSFSQGAREQYF. The CDR3 nucleotides are TGCGCCAGCAGCTTTAGCCAGGGTGCGCGGGAGCAGTACTTC. The chain combines TRBV5-1 with TRBJ2-7, with D perhaps TRBD1 (5 bases). The germline CDR1 and CDR2 sequences are SGHRS and YFSETQ. V lost 2 bases and J 7 bases, leaving 16 bases between the germline ends. This CDR3 is 14 amino acids long.